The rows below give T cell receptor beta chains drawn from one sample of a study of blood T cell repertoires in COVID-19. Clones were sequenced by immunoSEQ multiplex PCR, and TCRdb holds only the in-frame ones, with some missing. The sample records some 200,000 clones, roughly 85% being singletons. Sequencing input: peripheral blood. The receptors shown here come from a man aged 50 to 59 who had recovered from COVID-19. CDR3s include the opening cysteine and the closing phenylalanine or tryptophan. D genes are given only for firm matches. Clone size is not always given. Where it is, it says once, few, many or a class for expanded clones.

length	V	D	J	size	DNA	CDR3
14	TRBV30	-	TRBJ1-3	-	TGTGCCTGGAAGAGGTCGAACTCTGGAAACACCATATATTTT	CAWKRSNSGNTIYF
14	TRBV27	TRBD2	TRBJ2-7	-	TGTGCCAGCAGACGGACTAGCGGGGCATTCGAGCAGTACTTC	CASRRTSGAFEQYF
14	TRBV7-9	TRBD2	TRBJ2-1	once	TGTGCCAGCAGCTTGACTAGCGGGGCGTATGAGCAGTTCTTC	CASSLTSGAYEQFF
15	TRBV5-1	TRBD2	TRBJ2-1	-	TGCGCCAGCAGCTTTGTCGGGACTACCTACAATGAGCAGTTCTTC	CASSFVGTTYNEQFF
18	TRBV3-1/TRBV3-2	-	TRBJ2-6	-	TGTGCCAGCAGCCAATGGGCTAGCGCGGTTTCTGGGGCCAACGTCCTGACTTTC	CASSQWASAVSGANVLTF
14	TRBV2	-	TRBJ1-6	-	TGTGCCAGCAATTGGAGACAGATGAATTCACCCCTCCACTTT	CASNWRQMNSPLHF
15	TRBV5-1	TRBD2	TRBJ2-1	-	TGCGCCAGCAGCCGCGGCGGGGGACCCTACAATGAGCAGTTCTTC	CASSRGGGPYNEQFF
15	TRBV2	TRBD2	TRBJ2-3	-	TGTGCCAGCAGTGGTGCTCGCGGGAGCGCAGATACGCAGTATTTT	CASSGARGSADTQYF
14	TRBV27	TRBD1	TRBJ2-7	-	TGTGCCAGCAGTTTCGGGACAGGGGCCTACGAGCAGTACTTC	CASSFGTGAYEQYF
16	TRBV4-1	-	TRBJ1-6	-	TGCGCCAGCAGCCAAGTCAGGGTCTCCTATAATTCACCCCTCCACTTT	CASSQVRVSYNSPLHF
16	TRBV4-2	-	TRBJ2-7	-	TGTGCCAGCAGCCAACCTCAGGTCGCGGGCTCCTACGAGCAGTACTTC	CASSQPQVAGSYEQYF